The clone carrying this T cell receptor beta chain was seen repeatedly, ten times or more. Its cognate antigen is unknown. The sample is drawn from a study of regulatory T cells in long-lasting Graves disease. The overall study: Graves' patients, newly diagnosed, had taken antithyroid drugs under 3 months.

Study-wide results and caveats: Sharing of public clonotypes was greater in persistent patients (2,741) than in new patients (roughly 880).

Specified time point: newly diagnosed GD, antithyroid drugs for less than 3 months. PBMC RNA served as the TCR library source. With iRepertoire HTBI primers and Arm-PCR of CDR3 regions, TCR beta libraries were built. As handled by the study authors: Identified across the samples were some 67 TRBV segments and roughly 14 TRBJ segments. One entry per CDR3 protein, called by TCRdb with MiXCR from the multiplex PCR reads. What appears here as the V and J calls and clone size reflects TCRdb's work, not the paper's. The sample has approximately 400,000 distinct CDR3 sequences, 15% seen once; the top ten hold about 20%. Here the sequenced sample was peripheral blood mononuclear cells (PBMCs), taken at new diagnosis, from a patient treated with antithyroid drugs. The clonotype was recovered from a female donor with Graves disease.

The CDR3 region has the DNA TGTGCCAGCCTTGGGAGGGCCCCCTTCAATGAGCAGTTCTTC. Protein: CASLGRAPFNEQFF. The rearrangement uses TRBV28 and TRBJ2-1, with 7 bases lining up with TRBD2. Germline CDR1 reads MDHEN; CDR2 reads SYDVKM. The CDR3 loop spans 14 amino acids. Unmatched junction bases numbered 10, after V lost 8 bases and J lost 6 bases. The full variable domain, completed using reference TRBV28 and TRBJ2-1, is DVKVTQSSRYLVKRTGEKVFLECVQDMDHENMFWYRQDPGLGLRLIYFSYDVKMKEKGDIPEGYSVSREKKERFSLILESASTNQTSMYLCASLGRAPFNEQFFGPGTRLTVL.